One and the same sample provided the 25 T cell receptor beta chains below, sequenced in a study of shared clonotypes between healthy human individuals. Naive-designated CD8 cells lacked CD45RO, were positively enriched for CCR7, and omitted terminally differentiated effector memory CD45RA+ cells. Clones were read by immunoSEQ multiplex PCR, and TCRdb kept only the in-frame ones, dropping some. The profile covers about 2.1 million clones, with 93% appearing a single time and around 1.7% taken by the ten largest. The material sequenced was naive CD8+ T cells from PBMCs. Receptors were obtained from a young man in good health. Some clones in this sample may be carry-over from other donors' samples.

This chain joins TRBV28 and TRBJ2-7; the D is unclear. Germline CDR1 is MDHEN and CDR2 is SYDVKM. Trimming stripped 8 bases from V and 6 bases from J, with 17 bases between. The CDR3 is 13 residues long. CDR3 region: CASQDHLLFEQYF. As DNA, the CDR3 is TGTGCCAGCCAGGACCATCTCCTGTTCGAGCAGTACTTC.

This chain uses TRBV19 with TRBJ2-7, with D perhaps TRBD1 (5 bases). The V end lost 3 bases, the J end lost 5 bases, and 17 bases lay between the germline ends. The CDR3 has 15 residues. Germline V gives CDR1 LNHDA, CDR2 SQIVND (reference sequence). CDR3 bases: TGTGCCAGTAGTATTTCCTGGCAGGGTAGGAACGAGCAGTACTTC. Translation gives CASSISWQGRNEQYF.

For this clone: Other DNA sequences of this sample code for an identical CDR3. V gene TRBV7-9 combines with J gene TRBJ1-2; 9 bases agree with TRBD1. J gave up 6 bases and V 1 base, and 3 bases lay outside the gene matches. The length of the CDR3 is 14 residues. CDR1 is SEHNR and CDR2 is FQNEAQ in the germline V gene (reference sequence). CDR3 sequence reads: CASSLVGQGDGYTF. CDR3 DNA: TGTGCCAGCAGCTTAGTGGGACAGGGAGATGGCTACACCTTC.

The chain recombines TRBV28 with TRBJ2-1; 7 positions match TRBD1. Germline V gives CDR1 MDHEN, CDR2 SYDVKM. V was clipped by 5 bases and J by 4 bases; unmatched bases: 2. The CDR3 consists of 13 residues. CDR3 loop: CASSVGQYNEQFF. The CDR3 DNA reads as TGTGCCAGCAGTGTGGGACAGTACAATGAGCAGTTCTTC.

The chain uses TRBV28 and TRBJ2-4; 8 bases line up with TRBD1. The CDR3 totals 16 residues. Germline V CDR1 and CDR2: MDHEN, SYDVKM. V lost 5 bases and J lost 1; bases outside the gene matches: 7. The CDR3 coding sequence is TGTGCCAGCAGTCCGCTCAGGGGGCTTGCCAAAAACATTCAGTACTTC. Its protein is CASSPLRGLAKNIQYF.

This clone was recorded once. This chain joins TRBV7-6 and TRBJ2-3; TRBD2 matches 14 bases. The CDR3 has 16 residues. Germline assignment: CDR1 SGHVS and CDR2 FNYEAQ. V trimming: 5 bases; J trimming: 5 bases; junction bases outside the gene matches: 6. The CDR3, as DNA: TGTGCCAGCAGCGATGGGACTAGCGGGAGAATAGATACGCAGTATTTT. Its protein product is CASSDGTSGRIDTQYF.

The rearrangement links TRBV11-2 to TRBJ2-7; 8 bases align to TRBD2. V shed 5 bases and J 3 bases; nucleotides not matched to a gene: 9. Germline V CDR1 and CDR2: SGHAT, FQNNGV. CDR3 length: 15 residues. The CDR3, as DNA: TGTGCCAGCAGCGTCACTAGCGGTACACTCTACGAGCAGTACTTC. Translating gives CASSVTSGTLYEQYF.

The chain carries TRBV6-6 and TRBJ2-7; 9 positions match TRBD1. Germline assignment: CDR1 MNHNY and CDR2 SVGAGI (reference sequence). This CDR3 has 15 amino acids. Trimming removed 8 bases from V and 3 bases from J; junction bases left unmatched: 11. The CDR3, as DNA: TGTGCCAGCGGAACTTCGGACAGGGGTTACTACGAGCAGTACTTC. Translated: CASGTSDRGYYEQYF.

Note on this clone: Other nucleotide sequences in the sample specify the same CDR3. The chain links TRBV7-9 to TRBJ2-1; 9 positions agree with TRBD2. The V segment lost 5 bases and the J segment 4 bases; nucleotides outside the gene matches: 6. The CDR3 extends over 15 amino acids. CDR1 is SEHNR and CDR2 is FQNEAQ in the germline V gene (reference sequence). In DNA form, the CDR3 reads TGTGCCAGCAGCAAGACTAGCGGTATATACAATGAGCAGTTCTTC. Encoded protein: CASSKTSGIYNEQFF. The full variable domain, in which reference TRBV7-9 and TRBJ2-1 provide the parts outside the CDR3, is DTGVSQNPRHKITKRGQNVTFRCDPISEHNRLYWYRQTLGQGPEFLTYFQNEAQLEKSRLLSDRFSAERPKGSFSTLEIQRTEQGDSAMYLCASSKTSGIYNEQFFGPGTRLTVL.

This clone was observed once. V is TRBV21-1 and J is TRBJ1-2; the D call TRBD1 from the table was never checked on the DNA. TRBV21-1 is labeled a pseudogene. The CDR3 length is 12 residues. The CDR3 bases are TGTGCCATCACAGGGGAATGCTATGGCTACACCTTC. As protein: CAITGECYGYTF.

The V gene is TRBV6-1, the J gene TRBJ1-1; no firm D call. V was pared by 6 bases and J by 4 bases, with 18 bases between. Germline V gives CDR1 MNHNS, CDR2 SASEGT. This CDR3 spans 15 amino acids. CDR3 amino acids: CASSALVGRSTEAFF. Written as DNA, the CDR3 is TGTGCCAGCAGCGCTCTGGTGGGCAGGAGCACTGAAGCTTTCTTT.

This chain uses TRBV28 with TRBJ1-2; a weak D match, TRBD1 (6 bases). Per germline, CDR1 MDHEN and CDR2 SYDVKM. The CDR3 has 15 residues. Trimming removed 7 bases from V and 2 bases from J, with 17 bases in between. The CDR3 DNA sequence: TGTGCCAGCACCCTCCCGGAGGACAGAAACTATGGCTACACCTTC. Its protein is CASTLPEDRNYGYTF.

The V gene is TRBV6-1, the J gene TRBJ2-7, with 9 bases lining up with TRBD2. V lost 10 bases to trimming and J lost 2 bases; unmatched junction nucleotides: 6. The CDR3 length is 13 residues. CDR1 MNHNS and CDR2 SASEGT come from the germline V gene. The CDR3 spells CAITTSGTYEQYF. The CDR3, as DNA: TGTGCCATCACGACTAGCGGCACCTACGAGCAGTACTTC.

The chain is built from TRBV9 and TRBJ2-7; no definite D call. V lost 4 bases to trimming and J lost 2 bases, with 10 bases between them. This CDR3 has 13 amino acids. Looked up from germline, CDR1 is SGDLS and CDR2 is YYNGEE. CDR3 loop: CASSPSPTYEQYF. CDR3 coding DNA: TGTGCCAGCAGCCCCTCGCCCACCTACGAGCAGTACTTC.

About this clone: The sample holds other DNA sequences that translate to the same CDR3. V is TRBV28 and J is TRBJ2-7; weak D call: TRBD2 (7 bases). Germline values: CDR1 MDHEN, CDR2 SYDVKM. CDR3 length equals 13 residues. Trimming stripped 3 bases from V and 7 bases from J, with 13 bases between. CDR3 in amino acids: CASSLGEGGEQYF. The CDR3 nucleotides are TGTGCCAGCAGTTTGGGGGAGGGGGGTGAGCAGTACTTC.

The chain joins TRBV27 to TRBJ1-5; no reliable D call. The CDR3 sequence is 15 residues long. The V gene lost 3 bases and the J gene lost 0 bases, with 9 bases spanning the gap. Germline lookup yields CDR1 MNHEY and CDR2 SMNVEV (reference sequence). The CDR3 bases are TGTGCCAGCAGTTTGACACATGATAGCAATCAGCCCCAGCATTTT. Translating gives CASSLTHDSNQPQHF.

The chain joins TRBV6-1 to TRBJ1-3, with D possibly TRBD1 on 5 matching bases. The V end lost 0 bases, the J end lost 2 bases, and 11 bases lay between the germline ends. CDR3 length: 16 residues. CDR1 is MNHNS and CDR2 is SASEGT in the germline V gene. CDR3 residues: CASSEAHWGAGNTIYF. CDR3 nucleotide sequence: TGTGCCAGCAGTGAAGCGCACTGGGGGGCTGGAAACACCATATATTTT.

With regard to this clone: The same CDR3 also results from other DNA sequences found in this sample. The CDR3 sequence: CASSLAPLYEQYF. The CDR3 bases are TGTGCCAGCAGCTTAGCTCCCTTGTACGAGCAGTACTTC. The chain combines TRBV11-2 with TRBJ2-7; no clear D gene. Per germline, CDR1 SGHAT and CDR2 FQNNGV. The CDR3 runs to 13 residues. V lost 1 base, J lost 4 bases, and 8 bases lay in between.

This rearrangement joins TRBV28 to TRBJ1-4, with 9 bases identical to TRBD1. The V gene's germline CDR1 is MDHEN and CDR2 SYDVKM. The CDR3 spans 14 residues. V gave up 7 bases and J gave up 6 bases; unmatched junction bases: 6. CDR3 nucleotides: TGTGCCAGCACCCAGACAGGGGGGGATGAAAAACTGTTTTTT. Translating it yields CASTQTGGDEKLFF. Combining the CDR3 with reference TRBV28 and TRBJ1-4 gives the whole variable domain DVKVTQSSRYLVKRTGEKVFLECVQDMDHENMFWYRQDPGLGLRLIYFSYDVKMKEKGDIPEGYSVSREKKERFSLILESASTNQTSMYLCASTQTGGDEKLFFGSGTQLSVL.

The genes are TRBV4-1 and TRBJ1-1; no definite D call. Germline V gene data show CDR1 as MGHRA and CDR2 as YSYEKL. Trimming took 0 bases from V and 9 from J, leaving 14 bases between them. This CDR3 spans 14 amino acids. The CDR3 sequence is CASSQDALSWQAFF. In DNA form, the CDR3 reads TGCGCCAGCAGCCAAGATGCCTTGTCGTGGCAAGCTTTCTTT.

The J gene is TRBJ1-3, the V gene TRBV7-9; a weak D match, TRBD1 (6 bases). The V end was cut by 5 bases, the J end by 4 bases, with 15 bases between. The germline gives CDR1 SEHNR, CDR2 FQNEAQ (reference sequence). The CDR3 runs to 15 residues. CDR3 amino acids: CASSLPKTGGNTIYF. CDR3 coding DNA: TGTGCCAGCAGCCTACCAAAAACAGGGGGAAACACCATATATTTT.

The rearrangement uses TRBV27 and TRBJ2-1, with 7 bases aligning to TRBD1. Germline-derived CDR1 and CDR2 are MNHEY and SMNVEV (reference sequence). This CDR3 region has 15 residues. V shed 3 bases and J 7 bases; nucleotides not matched to a gene: 9. This CDR3 reads CASSLFRGRENEQFF. Here the CDR3 DNA reads TGTGCCAGCAGTTTGTTTAGGGGGCGTGAGAATGAGCAGTTCTTC.

This clone was found once. The chain couples TRBV28 to TRBJ2-7, with TRBD2 identical over 13 bases. Germline V lookup: CDR1 MDHEN, CDR2 SYDVKM. The CDR3 sequence is 15 residues long. V lost 6 bases, J lost 7 bases, and 9 bases stayed unmatched. The CDR3 reads CASREGLAGWREQYF. For the CDR3, the DNA is TGTGCCAGCAGGGAGGGACTAGCGGGGTGGAGGGAGCAGTACTTC. Complete variable domain (other parts from reference TRBV28 and TRBJ2-7): DVKVTQSSRYLVKRTGEKVFLECVQDMDHENMFWYRQDPGLGLRLIYFSYDVKMKEKGDIPEGYSVSREKKERFSLILESASTNQTSMYLCASREGLAGWREQYFGPGTRLTVT.

The genes are TRBV2 and TRBJ2-7; D ambiguous. V was cut by 2 bases and J by 7 bases, with 15 bases left in between. Germline lookup yields CDR1 SNHLY and CDR2 FYNNEI. The CDR3 has 14 amino acids. Here the CDR3 reads CASSESGSFIEQYF. The CDR3 region has the DNA TGTGCCAGCAGTGAATCTGGGTCCTTTATTGAGCAGTACTTC.

This clone was detected only a few times. V is TRBV9 and J is TRBJ1-5; D is ambiguous. V was pared by 0 bases and J by 3 bases, with 10 bases between. The CDR3 is 15 amino acids. Germline CDR1 reads SGDLS; CDR2 reads YYNGEE. The CDR3 protein is CASSVAGYINQPQHF. The CDR3 nucleotides are TGTGCCAGCAGCGTAGCGGGTTACATCAATCAGCCCCAGCATTTT.